A single sample gave rise to the 14 T cell receptor beta chains below, sequenced in a study of beta chain features in type 1 diabetes (dated by TCRdb to 2017 to 2018). To prepare the library, the immunoSEQ multiplex PCR assay was applied. The entire amount of isolated RNA was reverse transcribed using the High Capacity cDNA Reverse Transcription Kit, so the sequenced TCRB transcripts were expressed ones. TCRdb limited this immuneACCESS table to in-frame rearrangements with V and J called. A share of clones is missing; checked studies link under half to unresolved V genes, and the rest is unexplained. Across this sample there are 130,000 to 150,000 clones, with about 50% seen only once. The top ten constitute roughly 0.4% of the sample. Source material: Tregs from blood. The cell subset or site label here, explained by the study, means: regulatory CD4+ T cells. These receptors were obtained from a man aged 18-30 years in good health.

This clone occurred a few times. The V and J genes are TRBV6-1 and TRBJ2-1; D is ambiguous. Germline lookup yields CDR1 MNHNS and CDR2 SASEGT. Trimming stripped 8 bases from V and 8 bases from J, with 22 bases between. This CDR3 spans 15 amino acids. The CDR3 reads CASVLTRMLGDEQFF. The CDR3 nucleotides read TGTGCCAGCGTTCTGACTCGAATGCTTGGCGATGAGCAGTTCTTC.

V gene TRBV7-9 combines with J gene TRBJ2-1; perhaps TRBD2 as D (5 bases). CDR1 SEHNR and CDR2 FQNEAQ come from the germline V gene (reference sequence). Trimming took off 7 bases at V and 2 bases at J, with 15 bases between the two ends. This CDR3 comprises 15 residues. CDR3 amino acids: CASTPFSGTYNEQFF. In DNA form, the CDR3 reads TGTGCCAGCACCCCTTTCTCGGGGACCTACAATGAGCAGTTCTTC.

Worth noting for this clone: One end of the junction is discordant with germline, which a read error may explain. V and J are TRBV7-2 and TRBJ2-5, with 9 nucleotides matching TRBD1. This CDR3 is built from 17 residues. Germline CDR1 and CDR2: SGHTA and FQGNSA. The CDR3 coding sequence is TGTGCCAGCAGCTTAGCTGCAACAGGGGGCGAACAAGGGACCCAGTACTTC. It specifies CASSLAATGGEQGTQYF. Full variable domain (outside the CDR3, taken from reference TRBV7-2 and TRBJ2-5): GAGVSQSPSNKVTEKGKDVELRCDPISGHTALYWYRQSLGQGLEFLIYFQGNSAPDKSGLPSDRFSAERTGGSVSTLTIQRTQQEDSAVYLCASSLAATGGEQGTQYFGPGTRLLVL.

V usage is TRBV18 and J usage is TRBJ1-1; no clear D. Germline V gene sequence: CDR1 KGHSH, CDR2 LQKENI. The CDR3 length is 15 residues. V was clipped by 3 bases and J by 6 bases, with 17 bases between them. As DNA, the CDR3 is TGTGCCAGCTCACCTCCTAGTGGTTCTCACGCTGAAGCTTTCTTT. It specifies CASSPPSGSHAEAFF.

The rearrangement joins TRBV19 to TRBJ1-2, with 7 bases lining up with TRBD1. From germline, CDR1 is LNHDA and CDR2 SQIVND (reference sequence). The CDR3 is made up of 15 amino acids. The V gene end was trimmed by 6 bases and the J gene end by 3 bases; junction bases not matched to a gene: 10. The CDR3: CASRTGPTGHYGYTF. CDR3 DNA: TGTGCCAGTAGGACCGGACCGACAGGGCACTATGGCTACACCTTC.

This clone showed up just a few times. The chain joins TRBV5-1 to TRBJ2-1, with D perhaps TRBD2 (6 bases). This CDR3 comprises 19 residues. Germline V CDR1 and CDR2: SGHRS, YFSETQ. V lost 2 bases and J 1 base, leaving 22 bases between the germline ends. CDR3 loop: CASSFTTPGLLQSYNEQFF. CDR3 sequence (DNA): TGCGCCAGCAGCTTTACCACGCCAGGACTACTACAATCCTACAATGAGCAGTTCTTC. Filled out from reference TRBV5-1 and TRBJ2-1, the complete variable domain reads KAGVTQTPRYLIKTRGQQVTLSCSPISGHRSVSWYQQTPGQGLQFLFEYFSETQRNKGNFPGRFSGRQFSNSRSEMNVSTLELGDSALYLCASSFTTPGLLQSYNEQFFGPGTRLTVL.

V gene TRBV7-9 combines with J gene TRBJ1-1; 8 positions match TRBD1. With V trimmed by 5 bases and J by 8 bases, 10 bases remained unmatched. Germline loops: CDR1 SEHNR, CDR2 FQNEAQ (reference sequence). CDR3 length: 14 amino acids. The CDR3 sequence is CASSTRSTGVEAFF. CDR3 nucleotide sequence: TGTGCCAGCAGCACCCGATCGACAGGGGTGGAAGCTTTCTTT.

The chain uses TRBV6-5 and TRBJ2-7; D perhaps matches TRBD1 (6 bases). The germline V gene encodes CDR1 MNHEY and CDR2 SVGAGI. Trimming shortened V by 5 bases and J by 8 bases, and 16 bases separated the two germline ends. The CDR3 runs to 13 residues. In DNA form, the CDR3 reads TGTGCCAGCAGTGAAGCCCACAGGGTCAAGCAGTACTTC. Its translation is CASSEAHRVKQYF.

The gene calls are TRBV14 and TRBJ1-6; D not resolved. The CDR3 extends over 12 amino acids. The germline V gene has CDR1 SGHDN and CDR2 FVKESK. Trimming removed 3 bases at V and 9 bases at J, with 6 bases between. The CDR3 reads CASSHSSSPLHF. In DNA, the CDR3 is TGTGCCAGCAGCCATTCATCTTCACCCCTCCACTTT.

V gene TRBV5-1 combines with J gene TRBJ2-5; 7 bases map to TRBD2. The CDR3 is 17 amino acids. Germline CDR1 SGHRS, CDR2 YFSETQ. The J segment lost 5 bases and the V segment lost 0 bases, leaving 13 bases of the junction unmatched. The CDR3: CASSLARTSWASETQYF. The CDR3 nucleotides read TGCGCCAGCAGCTTGGCTAGGACTAGTTGGGCCTCGGAGACCCAGTACTTC.

This clone appeared a few times. This sequence joins TRBV7-9 and TRBJ1-2, with D unresolved. V dropped 3 bases and J dropped 8 bases, with 10 bases sitting between them. Germline values: CDR1 SEHNR, CDR2 FQNEAQ (reference sequence). CDR3 size: 12 residues. The CDR3 here is CASSFRDYGYTF. The CDR3 DNA reads as TGTGCCAGCAGCTTCCGGGATTACGGCTACACCTTC.

This clone was detected a few times. Here the CDR3 reads CAWSSGRGVEQFF. The CDR3 coding sequence is TGTGCCTGGAGTAGCGGGAGAGGGGTTGAGCAGTTCTTC. V usage is TRBV30 and J usage is TRBJ2-1; 8 bases are a match to TRBD2. Germline V gene sequence: CDR1 GTSNPN, CDR2 SVGIG (reference sequence). The CDR3 covers 13 residues. V gave up 2 bases and J gave up 9 bases; unmatched junction bases: 6.

This chain uses TRBV5-1 with TRBJ2-2; TRBD2 matches 8 bases. This CDR3 comprises 16 residues. Germline CDR1 is SGHRS and CDR2 is YFSETQ. V dropped 1 base and J dropped 4; count of bases not matched to a gene: 6. The CDR3: CASSLLGAGVTGELFF. CDR3 bases: TGCGCCAGCAGCTTGTTGGGAGCGGGAGTCACCGGGGAGCTGTTTTTT.

The genes are TRBV10-3 and TRBJ1-1; perhaps TRBD1 as D (6 bases). The germline gives CDR1 ENHRY, CDR2 SYGVKD. V gave up 11 bases and J gave up 1 base, with 20 bases separating them. This CDR3 comprises 15 residues. This CDR3 reads CAVQAYRVTNTEAFF. Here the CDR3 DNA reads TGTGCCGTCCAGGCCTACAGGGTGACGAACACTGAAGCTTTCTTT.